The 20 T cell receptor beta chains listed next were all sequenced from one sample in a study of beta chain features in type 1 diabetes (dated by TCRdb to between 2017 and 2018). Libraries were made using the immunoSEQ multiplex PCR assay. The High Capacity cDNA Reverse Transcription Kit was used to reverse transcribe all of the isolated RNA, meaning that expressed TCRB transcripts were what got sequenced. TCRdb carries this immuneACCESS record with in-frame sequences only. Its versions omit some clonotypes, under half of them owing to an unresolved V gene in the studies checked, with the rest unexplained. This sample has a few hundred thousand clones in its table, and around 28% of those were observed once. The ten largest clones add up to 0.05% to 0.065% of the sample. The sample was naive CD4+ T cells from blood. The sample's cell subset or site label, decoded: true naive CD4+ T cells. These receptors were taken from a young man in good health.

Here the CDR3 DNA reads TGCGCCAGCAGCCCGCCACTAGCGGGAAGTCGCGAGCAGTACTTC. It specifies CASSPPLAGSREQYF. The V call is TRBV5-1, the J call TRBJ2-7; 10 nucleotides align to TRBD2. V shed 4 bases, J shed 6 bases, and the junction held 10 bases outside the gene matches. The germline V gene has CDR1 SGHRS and CDR2 YFSETQ. This CDR3 has 15 residues.

V usage is TRBV30 and J usage is TRBJ1-5; 10 bases fit TRBD1. With 2 bases clipped from V and 6 bases from J, the junction kept 13 bases outside the gene matches. CDR1 and CDR2 (germline): GTSNPN, SVGIG (reference sequence). CDR3 length: 17 residues. CDR3 sequence reads: CAWSLRTGGTRGQPQHF. CDR3 bases: TGTGCCTGGAGTCTGAGGACAGGGGGGACTCGGGGTCAGCCCCAGCATTTT.

The gene calls are TRBV11-2 and TRBJ2-1; no firm D call. V was pared by 1 base and J by 9 bases, with 10 bases between. CDR3 length equals 13 residues. The V gene's germline CDR1 is SGHAT and CDR2 FQNNGV. In DNA, the CDR3 is TGTGCCAGCAGCTTAGGGTCTGGGATTGAGCAGTTCTTC. Encoded protein: CASSLGSGIEQFF. The variable domain in full, completed from reference TRBV11-2 and TRBJ2-1, reads EAGVAQSPRYKIIEKRQSVAFWCNPISGHATLYWYQQILGQGPKLLIQFQNNGVVDDSQLPKDRFSAERLKGVDSTLKIQPAKLEDSAVYLCASSLGSGIEQFFGPGTRLTVL.

V usage is TRBV7-9 and J usage is TRBJ2-1, with 9 nucleotides matching TRBD1. The germline CDR1 and CDR2 sequences are SEHNR and FQNEAQ (reference sequence). The CDR3 totals 16 residues. V was pared by 1 base and J by 4 bases, with 5 bases of the junction left unmatched. The CDR3, as DNA: TGTGCCAGCAGCTTAGGGACAGGGGTCTTTTACAATGAGCAGTTCTTC. It encodes CASSLGTGVFYNEQFF.

The chain recombines TRBV5-5 with TRBJ1-2, with 9 bases lining up with TRBD1. Germline assignment: CDR1 SGHKS and CDR2 YYEKEE (reference sequence). Germline trimming cut 3 bases from V and 3 bases from J; bases unmatched to any gene: 0. This CDR3 region has 13 residues. The CDR3 protein is CASSWTGDYGYTF. In DNA form, the CDR3 reads TGTGCCAGCAGCTGGACAGGGGACTATGGCTACACCTTC.

This clone has more than one count but fewer than ten. V is TRBV30 and J is TRBJ2-1; D remains unclear. The CDR3 sequence is 12 residues long. Germline V CDR1 and CDR2: GTSNPN, SVGIG (reference sequence). The V gene lost 0 bases and the J gene lost 8 bases, with 8 bases spanning the gap. This chain's CDR3 is CAWSVGPHEQFF. As DNA, the CDR3 is TGTGCCTGGAGTGTGGGTCCCCATGAGCAGTTCTTC.

The table lists this clone with a few counts. The genes are TRBV7-2 and TRBJ2-7; 9 bases agree with TRBD2. Germline-derived CDR1 and CDR2 are SGHTA and FQGNSA. V shed 5 bases, J shed 2 bases, and the junction held 4 bases outside the gene matches. The CDR3 runs 14 residues. The CDR3 loop is CASSLVAGAYEQYF. The CDR3 bases are TGTGCCAGCAGCCTCGTAGCGGGAGCCTACGAGCAGTACTTC.

The chain couples TRBV19 to TRBJ1-5; D gene ambiguous. Per germline, CDR1 LNHDA and CDR2 SQIVND (reference sequence). V was cut by 5 bases and J by 6 bases, with 8 bases left in between. This CDR3 is 12 amino acids long. The CDR3 region is CASSVAAQPQHF. Here the CDR3 DNA reads TGTGCCAGTAGTGTTGCGGCTCAGCCCCAGCATTTT.

The V and J genes are TRBV5-1 and TRBJ1-4; D uncertain. Germline V lookup: CDR1 SGHRS, CDR2 YFSETQ. This CDR3 region has 13 residues. V dropped 0 bases and J dropped 8 bases, with 8 bases sitting between them. CDR3 in amino acids: CASSLDLPEKLFF. The CDR3 region has the DNA TGCGCCAGCAGCTTGGACCTTCCCGAAAAACTGTTTTTT.

In its sample, this clone was seen a few times. The chain couples TRBV29-1 to TRBJ2-7; no definite D call. V lost 4 bases, J lost 3 bases, and 16 bases lay in between. The CDR3 totals 14 residues. Looked up from germline, CDR1 is SQVTM and CDR2 is ANQGSEA. CDR3 amino acids: CSVVWMDTFYEQYF. The DNA of the CDR3 is TGCAGCGTTGTTTGGATGGATACGTTCTACGAGCAGTACTTC.

This clone was seen a handful of times. The chain has TRBV5-4 and TRBJ2-7; 12 bases are a match to TRBD2. Germline CDR1 and CDR2: SGHNT and YYREEE (reference sequence). V gave up 1 base and J gave up 5 bases; unmatched junction bases: 4. The CDR3 is 15 amino acids. The CDR3 sequence is CASSLRLAGGHEQYF. CDR3 sequence (DNA): TGTGCCAGCAGCTTGAGGCTAGCGGGAGGGCACGAGCAGTACTTC.

This clone was seen a handful of times. The chain couples TRBV9 to TRBJ2-3; unclear D gene. This CDR3 has 14 amino acids. With 4 bases removed from V and 1 base from J, the gap between germline ends came to 10 bases. The germline gives CDR1 SGDLS, CDR2 YYNGEE. CDR3 in amino acids: CASSLLSGTDTQYF. The CDR3, as DNA: TGTGCCAGCAGCTTATTGTCCGGCACAGATACGCAGTATTTT.

The chain combines TRBV29-1 with TRBJ2-7; maybe TRBD1 (5 bases). Germline assignment: CDR1 SQVTM and CDR2 ANQGSEA. This CDR3 contains 12 residues. The V gene lost 6 bases and the J gene lost 9 bases, with 18 bases spanning the gap. The DNA of the CDR3 is TGCAGCGTCCGAACTTCGGACACCCCGCAGTACTTC. Its protein product is CSVRTSDTPQYF.

This clone showed up just a few times. The rearrangement links TRBV19 to TRBJ2-1; 7 bases align to TRBD2. The CDR3 loop spans 17 amino acids. Trimming took 5 bases from V and 9 from J; bases not matched to a gene: 19. The germline V gene encodes CDR1 LNHDA and CDR2 SQIVND (reference sequence). Here the CDR3 reads CASSAILSGTGRREQFF. CDR3 DNA sequence: TGTGCCAGTAGTGCTATTCTGAGCGGGACCGGGAGGCGTGAGCAGTTCTTC. Drawing the rest from reference TRBV19 and TRBJ2-1, the complete variable domain is DGGITQSPKYLFRKEGQNVTLSCEQNLNHDAMYWYRQDPGQGLRLIYYSQIVNDFQKGDIAEGYSVSREKKESFPLTVTSAQKNPTAFYLCASSAILSGTGRREQFFGPGTRLTVL.

This clone was seen a few times. This chain joins TRBV9 and TRBJ2-3; D is perhaps TRBD1 (5 bases). Germline CDR1 is SGDLS and CDR2 is YYNGEE. Trimming removed 2 bases at V and 8 bases at J, with 15 bases between. CDR3 length: 14 amino acids. DNA for the CDR3: TGTGCCAGCAGCGTCCCCGGAATAGGGGCTACGCAGTATTTT. Protein product: CASSVPGIGATQYF.

The chain combines TRBV28 with TRBJ2-1; perhaps TRBD1 as D (6 bases). The CDR3 contains 16 residues. Deletions cut 5 bases from V and 2 bases from J, with 16 bases between. Germline V gives CDR1 MDHEN, CDR2 SYDVKM. In DNA, the CDR3 is TGTGCCAGCAGTCGGACACAGGGCTGGACCTACAATGAGCAGTTCTTC. Translation gives CASSRTQGWTYNEQFF.

This chain uses TRBV5-4 with TRBJ2-5; 7 nucleotides line up with TRBD1. The germline V gene has CDR1 SGHNT and CDR2 YYREEE (reference sequence). The CDR3 runs to 14 residues. V trimming: 0 bases; J trimming: 2 bases; junction bases outside the gene matches: 1. The CDR3 loop is CASSLGRGQETQYF. The CDR3 nucleotides are TGTGCCAGCAGCTTGGGCAGGGGGCAAGAGACCCAGTACTTC.

The rearrangement joins TRBV18 to TRBJ2-5; D remains ambiguous. The length of the CDR3 is 12 residues. Germline CDR1 is KGHSH and CDR2 is LQKENI. V was trimmed by 5 bases and J by 5 bases, leaving 9 bases between them. The CDR3 DNA sequence: TGTGCCAGCTCAGCTGACGGGGAGACCCAGTACTTC. This translates into CASSADGETQYF.

The genes are TRBV28 and TRBJ2-1; 7 nucleotides match TRBD1. This CDR3 is built from 14 residues. In germline, CDR1 is MDHEN, CDR2 SYDVKM. V gave up 7 bases and J gave up 8 bases; unmatched junction bases: 11. The CDR3 sequence: CASKDRVNVDEQFF. CDR3 sequence (DNA): TGTGCCAGCAAAGACAGGGTGAATGTAGATGAGCAGTTCTTC.

The chain couples TRBV30 to TRBJ2-7; D remains ambiguous. CDR1 is GTSNPN, CDR2 SVGIG, per germline (reference sequence). V shed 2 bases and J shed 7 bases, with 18 bases lying between them. CDR3 length: 14 residues. The DNA of the CDR3 is TGTGCCTGGAGTCAACCCCCGGCATTCAGGGAGCAGTACTTC. This sequence encodes CAWSQPPAFREQYF.